This T cell receptor (beta chain) was identified during a study of hypomethylating agent response in myelodysplastic syndrome. Looking at the study overall: Of the myelodysplastic syndrome patients, eight to ten were male, 2 female.

The germline CDR1 and CDR2 sequences are DFQATT and SNEGSKA (reference sequence). This CDR3 is built from 11 residues. V shed 3 bases and J shed 4 bases, with 4 bases lying between them. Study outcomes and limitations: The MDS versus healthy comparison may be affected by non-age-matched controls.

Comments on this clone: As yet, its antigen is unknown.

Survey resolution used two replicates of roughly 200 ng, totaling around 400 ng DNA. Profiled with immunoSEQ multiplex PCR; TCRdb holds only in-frame clones, not every one. The sample yields about 4,900 clones, 81% seen once. The TCR comes from a human donor with myelodysplastic syndrome. The J gene is TRBJ1-3, the V gene TRBV20-1; D not certain. This material consisted of bone marrow, taken before or after starting hypomethylating agent treatment for myelodysplastic syndrome (not recorded which). The CDR3 region has the DNA TGCAGTGCTAGGGCGGGAAACACCATATATTTT. Translating it yields CSARAGNTIYF.